The sequence of this TCR beta chain was determined in a study of shared clonotypes between healthy human individuals. Overall study findings and caveats: Clonotypes shared by all four sorted-subset donors had higher generation probabilities than non-shared clonotypes.

Every immunoSEQ plate was one replicate of a subset's evenly spread DNA. Clones were read by immunoSEQ multiplex PCR, and TCRdb kept only the in-frame ones, dropping some. The sample carries about 1 million clones, about three quarters recorded once. With respect to this clone: Antigen specificity is unknown.

The ends lost 5 bases at V and 6 bases at J; junction bases unmatched: 9. In germline, CDR1 is SGHRS, CDR2 YFSETQ. This CDR3 is built from 15 residues. The sequencing input was memory CD4+ T cells sorted from blood. Subset noted: CD45RA-negative fraction. The rearrangement links TRBV5-1 to TRBJ2-3; TRBD2 agrees at 10 bases. This sequence was found in a man younger than 30 in good health. CDR3 in DNA: TGCGCCAGCAGGGCTAGCGGGGGACCTCATGATACGCAGTATTTT. Translated, it gives CASRASGGPHDTQYF.